This T cell receptor (beta chain) originates from a study of blood T cell repertoires in COVID-19 (dated by TCRdb to 2020 to 2021). General notes on the study: Samples covering the acute and convalescent phases of COVID-19 were provided by collaborators in the United States, Italy and Spain. A freely available public database, intended as a resource for researchers studying the immune response to SARS-CoV-2, is where the repertoires were released. Deeply sampled blood TCRbeta repertoires from subjects exposed to, actively infected with, or recovered from COVID-19 were included in the dataset. The samples were drawn from two sources: the first 160 participants of the ongoing ImmuneRACE study, and 950 to 1,500 subjects contributed by 6 global collaborators. HLA class I and class II types, where available, came from metadata supplied by the sample provider rather than from assay-based typing. Nearly every sample came with metadata listing a de-identified subject ID, COVID-19 status, age in years and sex. The material from the prospective study consisted of cDNA or gDNA derived from T cells, B-cell-depleted T cells, or PBMCs.

Results and caveats for the whole study, not just this receptor: The quantity of clinical and demographic metadata differed by source and by participant and was supplied without curation.

The CDR3 contains 14 residues, cysteine and phenylalanine counted. Of the read, only the CDR3 DNA is kept; its 42 bases are in frame from base 1. In the germline V gene, CDR1 corresponds to SGDLS and CDR2 to YYNGEE. Germline trimming amounts to 1 base on V and 4 bases on J, with 1 as the count of junction bases outside the gene matches. TCRbeta CDR3 regions were amplified from genomic DNA using the immunoSEQ Assay, a bias-controlled multiplex PCR. Per the original workflow: The number of nucleated cells in each sample was estimated from the amplification of reference gene primers within the assay. To quantify the absolute abundance of each unique TCRbeta CDR3 rearrangement, sequence reads were collapsed and filtered. For each sample, productive Simpson clonality was calculated as the square root of Simpson's diversity index over productive rearrangements. Entries here come from immuneACCESS through TCRdb and include only in-frame sequences with V and J called. Some clones fail to appear in such tables; in the studies checked, an unresolved V gene covers under half of the shortfall, and the cause of the remainder is unknown. That table is the source of V, J and clone size, and D and trimming were worked out from the DNA. The sample table contains fewer than 350,000 clones; only one count was recorded for almost 90% of them. The ten largest clones add up to less than 2% of the sample.

In the prospective study, participants were roughly 18 to 95 years old, resided in about two dozen geographic areas of the United States, and were enrolled through a virtual design. To assign participants to cohorts, the prospective study relied on clinical history that participants themselves reported in a screening survey and a study questionnaire. In the prospective study, mobile phlebotomists collected whole blood, serum and a nasopharyngeal or oropharyngeal swab from each participant. Additional blood draws and questionnaires over an approximately 2-month period could optionally be provided by prospective study participants. Blood samples from the prospective study were shipped frozen or at room temperature prior to DNA extraction. Concerning this clone itself: There is no known antigen for this receptor. The record has no base qualities; no much larger clone is one base away.

Sequences were obtained from PBMCs or T cells enriched from blood (not recorded which). The receptor chain draws on TRBV9 and TRBJ2-5, and 10 junctional nucleotides match TRBD2. The TCR comes from a woman aged 18-30 years with acute COVID-19. CDR3 region: CASSVSSGRETQYF. The DNA sequence is as follows: TGTGCCAGCAGCGTATCTAGCGGGAGAGAGACCCAGTACTTC.